The T cell receptor (beta chain) under discussion was sequenced for a study of cytomegalovirus exposure and HLA in healthy donors. Overall study: The study's early data release held roughly 91 million unique TCRs from HLA-typed donors.

Study-wide results and caveats: Follow-up analysis seemed to connect common viral pathogens with several of the most significant clusters identified. According to an earlier analysis, most TCR beta V segments yielded productive rearrangements about 87% or about 30% of the time.

For this clone: Antigen unknown.

In the PCR, 60 Vbeta and 13 Jbeta primers were used. Clones were sequenced by immunoSEQ multiplex PCR, and TCRdb holds only the in-frame ones, with some missing. In total, the table holds some 200,000 clones. This sequence originates from a man aged 25 to 40 in good health and CMV-seronegative. The sample comprised PBMCs.

CDR3 sequence (DNA): TGCAGCGCAATAAAACCTCGGGACAGGACCATCTACGAGCAGTACTTC. Amino acids: CSAIKPRDRTIYEQYF. This chain joins TRBV29-1 and TRBJ2-7; 8 positions agree with TRBD1. V was pared by 7 bases and J by 3 bases, with 17 bases of the junction left unmatched. CDR3 length: 16 residues. Germline V CDR1 and CDR2: SQVTM, ANQGSEA.